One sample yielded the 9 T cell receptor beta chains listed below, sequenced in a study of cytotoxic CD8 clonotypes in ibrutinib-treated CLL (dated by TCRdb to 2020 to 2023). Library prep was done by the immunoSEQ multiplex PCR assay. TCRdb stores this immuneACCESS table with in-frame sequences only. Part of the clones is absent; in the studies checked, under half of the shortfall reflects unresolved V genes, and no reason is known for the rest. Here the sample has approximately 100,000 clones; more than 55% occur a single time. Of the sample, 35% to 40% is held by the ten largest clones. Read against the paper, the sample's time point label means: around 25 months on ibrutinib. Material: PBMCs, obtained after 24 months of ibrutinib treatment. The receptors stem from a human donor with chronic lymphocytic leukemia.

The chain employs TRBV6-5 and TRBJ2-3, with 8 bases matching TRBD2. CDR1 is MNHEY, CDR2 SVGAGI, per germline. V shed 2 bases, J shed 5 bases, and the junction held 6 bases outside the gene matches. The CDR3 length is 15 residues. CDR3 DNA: TGTGCCAGCAGTTACCAAGCGGGGGTGGGAGATACGCAGTATTTT. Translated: CASSYQAGVGDTQYF.

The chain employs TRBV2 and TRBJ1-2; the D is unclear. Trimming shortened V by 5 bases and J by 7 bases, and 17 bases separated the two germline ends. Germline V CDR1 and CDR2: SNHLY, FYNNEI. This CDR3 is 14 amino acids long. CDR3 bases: TGTGCCAGCAGTTGGACGGAGATGGTCCCTGGCTACACCTTC. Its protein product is CASSWTEMVPGYTF. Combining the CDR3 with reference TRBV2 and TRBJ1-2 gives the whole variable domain EPEVTQTPSHQVTQMGQEVILRCVPISNHLYFYWYRQILGQKVEFLVSFYNNEISEKSEIFDDQFSVERPDGSNFTLKIRSTKLEDSAMYFCASSWTEMVPGYTFGSGTRLTVV.

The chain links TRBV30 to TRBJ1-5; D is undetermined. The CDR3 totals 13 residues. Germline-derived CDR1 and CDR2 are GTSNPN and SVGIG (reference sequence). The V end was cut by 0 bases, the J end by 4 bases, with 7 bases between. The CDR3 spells CAWSVDGNQPQHF. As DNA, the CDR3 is TGTGCCTGGAGTGTAGACGGGAATCAGCCCCAGCATTTT.

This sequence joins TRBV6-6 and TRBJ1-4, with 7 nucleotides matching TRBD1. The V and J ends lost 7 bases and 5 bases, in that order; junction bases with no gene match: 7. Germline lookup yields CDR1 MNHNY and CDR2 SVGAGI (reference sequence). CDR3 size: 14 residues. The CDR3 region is CASIRGQGNEKLFF. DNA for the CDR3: TGTGCCAGCATTAGGGGGCAGGGGAATGAAAAACTGTTTTTT.

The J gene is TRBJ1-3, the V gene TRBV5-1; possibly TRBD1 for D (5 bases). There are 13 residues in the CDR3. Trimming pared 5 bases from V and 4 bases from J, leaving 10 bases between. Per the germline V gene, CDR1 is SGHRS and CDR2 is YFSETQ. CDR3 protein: CASSYGDGNTIYF. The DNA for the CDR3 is TGCGCCAGCAGTTACGGGGACGGAAACACCATATATTTT.

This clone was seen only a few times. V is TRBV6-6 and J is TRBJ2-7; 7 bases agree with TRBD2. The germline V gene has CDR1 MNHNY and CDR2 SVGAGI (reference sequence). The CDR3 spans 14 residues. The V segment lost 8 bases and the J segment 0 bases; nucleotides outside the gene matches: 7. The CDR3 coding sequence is TGTGCCAGCTCGAGGCGGGGGAGCTCCTACGAGCAGTACTTC. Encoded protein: CASSRRGSSYEQYF.

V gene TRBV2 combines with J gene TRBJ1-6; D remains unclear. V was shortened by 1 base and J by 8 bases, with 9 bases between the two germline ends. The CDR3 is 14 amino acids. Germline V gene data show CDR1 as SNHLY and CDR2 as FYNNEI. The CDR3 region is CASSEDSRYSPLHF. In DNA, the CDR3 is TGTGCCAGCAGTGAAGACAGTCGTTATTCACCCCTCCACTTT.

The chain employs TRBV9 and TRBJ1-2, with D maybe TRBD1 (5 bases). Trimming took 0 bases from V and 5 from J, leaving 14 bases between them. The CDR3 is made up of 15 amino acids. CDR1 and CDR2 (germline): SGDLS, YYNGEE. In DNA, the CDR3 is TGTGCCAGCAGCGTAGATAAGTCCAGGGTGTATGGCTACACCTTC. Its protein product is CASSVDKSRVYGYTF.

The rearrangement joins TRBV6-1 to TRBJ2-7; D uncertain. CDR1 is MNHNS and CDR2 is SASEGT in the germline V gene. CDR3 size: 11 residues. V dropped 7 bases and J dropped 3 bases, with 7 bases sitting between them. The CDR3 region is CASTTLYEQYF. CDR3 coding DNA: TGTGCCAGCACGACCCTCTACGAGCAGTACTTC.